Listed below are T cell receptor beta chains from one sample, sequenced in a study of cytomegalovirus exposure and HLA in healthy donors. Method: immunoSEQ multiplex PCR; TCRdb's copy keeps in-frame clones and lacks some. The data show fewer than 150,000 clones, 70% to 80% seen once. The sample consisted of PBMCs. The receptors stem from a woman in her 50s in good health and CMV-seropositive. Each CDR3 is given with its conserved first and last residue. Fields, in order: J gene, V gene, clone size, D gene, CDR3 protein, CDR3 DNA. The D gene is left open where the match is weak. For some rows the clone size is stated as once, few or many, or as a class when expanded; others skip it.

TRBJ2-5	TRBV5-1	-	-	CASSGTGTSQETQYF	TGCGCCAGCAGCGGAACCGGGACTTCTCAAGAGACCCAGTACTTC
TRBJ1-2	TRBV2	-	-	CASSEGVGQNYGYTF	TGTGCCAGCAGTGAAGGGGTAGGACAGAACTATGGCTACACCTTC
TRBJ2-2	TRBV28	-	-	CASSLPNSLANTGELFF	TGTGCCAGCAGTTTACCAAATAGCCTAGCGAACACCGGGGAGCTGTTTTTT
TRBJ2-5	TRBV2	-	-	CASSERSGRETQYF	TGTGCCAGCAGTGAAAGGTCAGGGAGGGAGACCCAGTACTTC
TRBJ2-3	TRBV5-1	-	TRBD2	CASSAGGTSTDTQYF	TGCGCCAGCAGCGCCGGGGGGACTAGCACAGATACGCAGTATTTT
TRBJ1-4	TRBV6-4	-	TRBD1	CASSLDRDGEKLFF	TGTGCCAGCAGTCTTGACAGGGATGGGGAAAAACTGTTTTTT
TRBJ2-3	TRBV10-3	-	TRBD2	CAISDQRLAGSTDTQYF	TGTGCCATCAGTGACCAACGACTAGCGGGGAGCACAGATACGCAGTATTTT
TRBJ1-5	TRBV19	-	-	CASSRFGQPQHF	TGTGCCAGTAGTCGGTTTGGTCAGCCCCAGCATTTT
TRBJ2-3	TRBV28	-	-	CASQRGGSTDTQYF	TGTGCCAGCCAAAGGGGCGGTAGCACAGATACGCAGTATTTT
TRBJ1-2	TRBV10-3	few	-	CAISESMALYGYTF	TGTGCCATCAGTGAGTCGATGGCCCTCTATGGCTACACCTTC
TRBJ1-2	TRBV7-6	-	TRBD1	CASSEGPGQGYGYTF	TGTGCCAGCAGCGAAGGCCCGGGACAGGGTTATGGCTACACCTTC
TRBJ1-1	TRBV29-1	-	-	CSVEGGQFFEAFF	TGCAGCGTTGAGGGCGGACAGTTTTTCGAAGCTTTCTTT
TRBJ1-5	TRBV28	-	-	CASTQGGNNQPQHF	TGTGCCAGCACCCAGGGAGGGAACAATCAGCCCCAGCATTTT
TRBJ2-1	TRBV7-2	-	TRBD2	CASSLSAGEYNEQFF	TGTGCCAGCAGCTTATCAGCGGGAGAATACAATGAGCAGTTCTTC
TRBJ1-5	TRBV21-1	-	-	CASSKVVGPGQPQHF	TGTGCCAGCAGCAAGGTAGTAGGGCCGGGGCAGCCCCAGCATTTT
TRBJ2-7	TRBV27	-	TRBD1	CASKRQGVLTLGTKSYEQYF	TGTGCCAGCAAGCGACAGGGTGTTTTGACTTTGGGGACCAAAAGCTACGAGCAGTACTTC
TRBJ2-3	TRBV29-1	-	TRBD1	CSVDGDRGPDTQYF	TGCAGCGTTGACGGGGACAGGGGGCCAGATACGCAGTATTTT
TRBJ2-4	TRBV2	-	TRBD1	CASSAPTGGRNIQYF	TGTGCCAGCAGTGCCCCGACAGGGGGACGGAACATTCAGTACTTC
TRBJ2-5	TRBV5-4	-	-	CASSLGSETSGETQYF	TGTGCCAGCAGCTTGGGATCCGAGACTAGTGGAGAGACCCAGTACTTC
TRBJ1-5	TRBV19	-	-	CASSIWAGSSNQPQHF	TGTGCCAGTAGTATCTGGGCAGGGTCTAGCAATCAGCCCCAGCATTTT
TRBJ1-3	TRBV13	few	-	CASSTRRGGRSGNTIYF	TGTGCCAGCAGCACCAGGCGGGGTGGACGCTCTGGAAACACCATATATTTT
TRBJ2-7	TRBV7-8	-	TRBD1	CASSPDRVYEQYF	TGTGCCAGCAGCCCAGACAGGGTATACGAGCAGTACTTC
TRBJ1-1	TRBV18	-	-	CASSPFGQQRETEAFF	TGTGCCAGCTCACCATTTGGACAGCAAAGGGAGACTGAAGCTTTCTTT
TRBJ1-2	TRBV19	-	-	CASLPDGQIYYGYTF	TGTGCCAGCTTACCTGATGGACAGATATACTATGGCTACACCTTC
TRBJ2-6	TRBV4-3	-	-	CASSQGQAGANVLTF	TGCGCCAGCAGCCAAGGGCAGGCTGGGGCCAACGTCCTGACTTTC